This T cell receptor (beta chain) comes out of a study of identical twins. Study-level points and caveats: Monozygotic twin pairs showed more out-of-frame TCR alpha sharing than models estimated. A partial confounding effect on zero-insertion analyses could come from invariant MAIT and iNKT cells.

The donors were all healthy and Caucasian. TCRdb itself ran the 5' RACE reads through MiXCR, one entry per CDR3 protein. The table shows around 530,000 distinct CDR3 sequences, with roughly 15% occurring only once. Per the germline V gene, CDR1 is SGHAT and CDR2 is FQNNGV. CDR3 size: 12 residues. Deletions cut 5 bases from V and 6 bases from J, with 9 bases between. As concerns this clonotype: The antigen remains undetermined.

The sample also formed part of further work on yellow fever vaccine responses in identical twins.

The sequence was obtained from a young woman in good health. Sequencing was performed on CD4+ T cells sorted from blood. The chain carries TRBV11-2 and TRBJ2-3; no definite D call. The CDR3 region is CASSHLSDTQYF. The CDR3 DNA reads TGTGCCAGCAGCCATCTTTCGGATACGCAGTATTTT.